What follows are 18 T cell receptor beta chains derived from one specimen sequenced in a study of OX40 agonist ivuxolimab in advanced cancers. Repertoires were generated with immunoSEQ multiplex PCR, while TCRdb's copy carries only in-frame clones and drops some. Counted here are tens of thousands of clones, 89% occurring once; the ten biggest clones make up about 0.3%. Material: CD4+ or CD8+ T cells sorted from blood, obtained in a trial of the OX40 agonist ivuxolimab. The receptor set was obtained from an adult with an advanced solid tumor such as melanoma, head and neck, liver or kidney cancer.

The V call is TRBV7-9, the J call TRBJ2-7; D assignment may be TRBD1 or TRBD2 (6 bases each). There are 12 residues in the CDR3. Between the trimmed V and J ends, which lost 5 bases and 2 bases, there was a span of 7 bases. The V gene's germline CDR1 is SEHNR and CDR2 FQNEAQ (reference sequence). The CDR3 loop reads CASSRGAYEQYF. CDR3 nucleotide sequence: TGTGCCAGCAGCAGGGGGGCCTACGAGCAGTACTTC.

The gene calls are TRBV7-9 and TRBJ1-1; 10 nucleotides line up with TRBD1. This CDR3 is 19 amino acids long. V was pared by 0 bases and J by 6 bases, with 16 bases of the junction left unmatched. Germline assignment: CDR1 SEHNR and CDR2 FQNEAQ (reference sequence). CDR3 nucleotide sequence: TGTGCCAGCAGCTTAGCCACCGGGACAGGGGCTGGCGGTGTAGCTGAAGCTTTCTTT. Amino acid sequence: CASSLATGTGAGGVAEAFF.

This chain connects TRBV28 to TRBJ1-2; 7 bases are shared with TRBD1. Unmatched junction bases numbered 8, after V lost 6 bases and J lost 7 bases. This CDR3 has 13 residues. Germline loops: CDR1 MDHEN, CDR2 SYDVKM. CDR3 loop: CASRPTGDAGYTF. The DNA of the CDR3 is TGTGCCAGCAGACCCACAGGGGATGCTGGCTACACCTTC.

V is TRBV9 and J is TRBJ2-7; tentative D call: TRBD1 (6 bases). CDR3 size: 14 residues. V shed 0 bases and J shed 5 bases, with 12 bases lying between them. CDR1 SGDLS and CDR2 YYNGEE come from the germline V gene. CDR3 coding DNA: TGTGCCAGCAGCGTAGGTAACAGGGCCAACGAGCAGTACTTC. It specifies CASSVGNRANEQYF.

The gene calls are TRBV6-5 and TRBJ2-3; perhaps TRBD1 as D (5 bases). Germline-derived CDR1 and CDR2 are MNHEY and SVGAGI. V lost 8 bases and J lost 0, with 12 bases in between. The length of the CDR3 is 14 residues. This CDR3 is CASRPGPSTDTQYF. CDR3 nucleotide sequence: TGTGCCAGCCGACCAGGGCCTAGCACAGATACGCAGTATTTT.

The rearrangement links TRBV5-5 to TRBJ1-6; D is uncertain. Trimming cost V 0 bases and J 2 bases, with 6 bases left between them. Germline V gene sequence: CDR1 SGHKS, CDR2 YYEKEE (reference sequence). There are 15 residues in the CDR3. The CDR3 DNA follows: TGTGCCAGCAGCTTGGTGGAGGCCTATAATTCACCCCTCCACTTT. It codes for CASSLVEAYNSPLHF.

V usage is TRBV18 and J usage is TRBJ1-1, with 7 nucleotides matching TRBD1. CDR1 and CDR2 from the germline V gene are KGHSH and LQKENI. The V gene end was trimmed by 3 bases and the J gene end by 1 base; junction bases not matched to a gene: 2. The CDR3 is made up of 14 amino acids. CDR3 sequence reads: CASSPNRGNTEAFF. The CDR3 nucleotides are TGTGCCAGCTCACCTAACAGGGGGAACACTGAAGCTTTCTTT. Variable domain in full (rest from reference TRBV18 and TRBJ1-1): NAGVMQNPRHLVRRRGQEARLRCSPMKGHSHVYWYRQLPEEGLKFMVYLQKENIIDESGMPKERFSAEFPKEGPSILRIQQVVRGDSAAYFCASSPNRGNTEAFFGQGTRLTVV.

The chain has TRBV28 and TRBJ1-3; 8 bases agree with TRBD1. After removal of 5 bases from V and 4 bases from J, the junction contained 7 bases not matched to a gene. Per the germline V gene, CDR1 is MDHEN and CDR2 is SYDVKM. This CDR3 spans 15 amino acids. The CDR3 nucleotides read TGTGCCAGCAGTGAGGACAGGGCGCAAGGAAACACCATATATTTT. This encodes CASSEDRAQGNTIYF.

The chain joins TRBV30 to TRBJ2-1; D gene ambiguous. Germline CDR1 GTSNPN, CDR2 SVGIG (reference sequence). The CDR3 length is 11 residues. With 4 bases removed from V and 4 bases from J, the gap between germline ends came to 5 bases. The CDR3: CAWNLYNEQFF. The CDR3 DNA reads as TGTGCCTGGAATCTGTACAATGAGCAGTTCTTC.

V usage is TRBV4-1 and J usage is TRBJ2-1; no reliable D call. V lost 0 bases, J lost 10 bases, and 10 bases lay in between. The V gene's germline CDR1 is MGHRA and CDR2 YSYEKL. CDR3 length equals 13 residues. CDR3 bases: TGCGCCAGCAGCCAAGAAGGCAGGCAAGAGCAGTTCTTC. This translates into CASSQEGRQEQFF.

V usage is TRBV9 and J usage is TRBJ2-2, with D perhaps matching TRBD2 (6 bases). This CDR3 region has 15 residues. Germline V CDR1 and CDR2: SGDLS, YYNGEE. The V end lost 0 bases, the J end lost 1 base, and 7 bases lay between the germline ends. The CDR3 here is CASSVAGLNTGELFF. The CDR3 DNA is TGTGCCAGCAGCGTAGCGGGACTGAACACCGGGGAGCTGTTTTTT.

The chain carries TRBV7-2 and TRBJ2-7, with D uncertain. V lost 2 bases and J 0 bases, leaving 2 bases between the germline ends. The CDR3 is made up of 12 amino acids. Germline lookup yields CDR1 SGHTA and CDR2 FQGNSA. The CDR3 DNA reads TGTGCCAGCAGCTTAACCTCCTACGAGCAGTACTTC. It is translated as CASSLTSYEQYF.

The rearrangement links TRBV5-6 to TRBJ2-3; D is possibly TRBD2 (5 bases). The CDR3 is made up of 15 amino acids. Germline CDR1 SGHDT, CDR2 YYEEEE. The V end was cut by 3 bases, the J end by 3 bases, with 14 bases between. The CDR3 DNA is TGTGCCAGCAGCTGGAGAGGGCCGGGAACAGATACGCAGTATTTT. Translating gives CASSWRGPGTDTQYF.

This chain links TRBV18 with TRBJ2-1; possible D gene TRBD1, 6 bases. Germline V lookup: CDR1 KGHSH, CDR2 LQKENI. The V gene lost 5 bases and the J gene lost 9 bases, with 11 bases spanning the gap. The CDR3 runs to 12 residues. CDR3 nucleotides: TGTGCCAGCTCATTCGGGACAACTGAGCAGTTCTTC. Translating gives CASSFGTTEQFF.

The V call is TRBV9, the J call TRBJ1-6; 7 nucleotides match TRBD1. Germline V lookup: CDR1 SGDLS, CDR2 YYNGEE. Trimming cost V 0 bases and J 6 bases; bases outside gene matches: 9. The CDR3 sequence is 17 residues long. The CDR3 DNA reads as TGTGCCAGCAGCGTAGACCTAGCGACAGGGACTAATTCACCCCTCCACTTT. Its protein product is CASSVDLATGTNSPLHF.

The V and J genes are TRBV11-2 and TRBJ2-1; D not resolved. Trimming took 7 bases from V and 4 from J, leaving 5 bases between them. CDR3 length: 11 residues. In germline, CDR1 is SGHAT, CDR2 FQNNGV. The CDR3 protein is CASTEYNEQFF. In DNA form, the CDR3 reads TGTGCCAGCACTGAATACAATGAGCAGTTCTTC. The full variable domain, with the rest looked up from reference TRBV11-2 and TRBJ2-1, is EAGVAQSPRYKIIEKRQSVAFWCNPISGHATLYWYQQILGQGPKLLIQFQNNGVVDDSQLPKDRFSAERLKGVDSTLKIQPAKLEDSAVYLCASTEYNEQFFGPGTRLTVL.

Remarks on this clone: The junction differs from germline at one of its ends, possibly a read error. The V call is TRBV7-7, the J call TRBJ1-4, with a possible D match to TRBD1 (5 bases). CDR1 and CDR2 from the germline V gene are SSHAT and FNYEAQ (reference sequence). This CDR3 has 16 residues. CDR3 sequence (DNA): TGTGCTAGCAGCTTAGGAGGGGAGGTCGGACGGGAAAAACTGTTTTTT. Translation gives CASSLGGEVGREKLFF.

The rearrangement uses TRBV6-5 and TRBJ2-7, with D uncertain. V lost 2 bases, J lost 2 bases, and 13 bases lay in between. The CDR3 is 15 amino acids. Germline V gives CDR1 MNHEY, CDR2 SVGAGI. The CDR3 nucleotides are TGTGCCAGCAGTTACCGAATCCGAGTACCCTACGAGCAGTACTTC. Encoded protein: CASSYRIRVPYEQYF.